The entry that follows covers one T cell receptor (delta chain) sequence. This likely traces to a read error, being one base from a far larger clone. This entry comes from a study of gamma-delta T cells after stem cell transplantation. There are 16 residues in the CDR3. Germline V gives CDR1 GEAIGNYY, CDR2 EKD. TCRdb processed the RT-PCR reads again with the CATT caller. The sample lists 1,500 to 2,000 delta-chain clones, under 20% occurring once. Sequencing input: gamma-delta T cells. V is TRDV2 and J is TRDJ1, with D possibly matching TRDD3 (6 bases). The clonotype comes from a human donor. It is not recorded whose cells these are; they may come from a transplant donor. For the CDR3, the DNA is TGTGCCTGTGGCACCGTGGGGGGGACCTTGGGCGATAAACTCATCTTT. It specifies CACGTVGGTLGDKLIF.